This TCR beta chain was documented in a study of T cell responses to AZD1222 COVID-19 vaccine. Using immunoSEQ multiplex PCR, the repertoire was profiled, and TCRdb retains in-frame clones only, with some absent. The data show approximately 200,000 clones, approximately 94% seen once. Germline loops: CDR1 SGDLS, CDR2 YYNGEE. Trimming cost V 0 bases and J 7 bases; bases outside gene matches: 4. The CDR3 runs to 13 residues. The source is an adult in good health. This chain connects TRBV9 to TRBJ2-7; 7 bases agree with TRBD2. The sequences come from peripheral blood, collected on day 0 of AZD1222 vaccination. The CDR3 region is CASSVELAREQYF. CDR3 DNA sequence: TGTGCCAGCAGCGTAGAACTAGCGCGTGAGCAGTACTTC. Full variable domain (remainder filled in from reference TRBV9 and TRBJ2-7): DSGVTQTPKHLITATGQRVTLRCSPRSGDLSVYWYQQSLDQGLQFLIQYYNGEERAKGNILERFSAQQFPDLHSELNLSSLELGDSALYFCASSVELAREQYFGPGTRLTVT.